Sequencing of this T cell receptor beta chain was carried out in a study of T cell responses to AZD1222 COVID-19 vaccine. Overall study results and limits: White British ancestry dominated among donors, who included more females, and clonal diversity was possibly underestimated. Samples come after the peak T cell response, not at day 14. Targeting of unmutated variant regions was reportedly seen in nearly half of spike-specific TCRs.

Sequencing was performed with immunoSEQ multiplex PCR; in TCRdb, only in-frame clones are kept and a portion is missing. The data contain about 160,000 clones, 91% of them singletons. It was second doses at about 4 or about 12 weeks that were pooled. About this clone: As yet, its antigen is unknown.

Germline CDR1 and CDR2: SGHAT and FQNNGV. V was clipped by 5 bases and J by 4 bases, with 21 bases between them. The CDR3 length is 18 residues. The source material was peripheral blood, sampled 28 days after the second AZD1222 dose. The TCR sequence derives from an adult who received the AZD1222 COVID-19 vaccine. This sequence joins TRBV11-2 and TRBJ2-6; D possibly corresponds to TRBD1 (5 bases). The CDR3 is CASSPLGLGLLGANVLTF. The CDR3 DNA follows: TGTGCCAGCAGCCCACTGGGGTTGGGGCTTTTGGGGGCCAACGTCCTGACTTTC.